This T cell receptor (beta chain) was sequenced for a study of T cell responses to AZD1222 COVID-19 vaccine. Overall study: Second-dose intervals of approximately 4 or approximately 12 weeks were pooled.

This clone was counted once. Its antigen is currently unknown. Study findings and constraints: Seropositive AZD1222 recipients at baseline numbered only 6 or 7. It was only after the peak T cell response that any repertoires were sampled. White British donors predominated, females outnumbered males, and clonal diversity was possibly underestimated.

Sequencing used immunoSEQ multiplex PCR; TCRdb keeps in-frame clones, though not all of them. The sample holds around 120,000 clones, more than 70% seen once. There are 17 residues in the CDR3. The germline V gene encodes CDR1 MGHRA and CDR2 YSYEKL. The trim removed 2 bases at V and 2 bases at J, leaving 6 bases unmatched. Source: peripheral blood, taken on day 0 of AZD1222 vaccination. V and J are TRBV4-1 and TRBJ2-6, with 7 bases aligning to TRBD1. This clonotype originated in an adult in good health. The CDR3 sequence: CASSQTPTGAGANVLTF. In DNA form, the CDR3 reads TGCGCCAGCAGCCAAACCCCTACAGGGGCTGGGGCCAACGTCCTGACTTTC.